This paragraph reports one T cell receptor (beta chain). The antigen remains undetermined. The CDR3 totals 13 residues. Germline CDR1 SQVTM, CDR2 ANQGSEA. V lost 4 bases and J lost 7, with 17 bases in between. For every sample, 75,000 to 100,000 TCR templates were assayed. Method: immunoSEQ multiplex PCR; TCRdb's copy keeps in-frame clones and lacks some. The table records tens of thousands of clones, over 70% of them present only once. This sample was taken from a study of siplizumab effects on memory and regulatory T cells. Study observations and caveats: Researchers did not confirm the suppressive function of proliferating Tregs from siplizumab cultures. Memory cells seemed less diverse than naive T cells, which also seemed major contributors to the alloresponse.

This sequence was found in a human donor in good health. The specimen was Tregs sorted from blood. The chain joins TRBV29-1 to TRBJ2-7; tentatively, D is TRBD1 (6 bases). CDR3 bases: TGCAGCGTTGTGAGGCAGGGGCCTAGTGAGCAGTACTTC. It is translated as CSVVRQGPSEQYF.